Listed below are T cell receptor beta chains from one sample, sequenced in a study of graft-versus-host responses after intestinal transplantation. Their cognate antigens are unknown. Using immunoSEQ multiplex PCR, the repertoire was profiled, and TCRdb retains in-frame clones only, with some absent. The sample lists roughly 110,000 clones, 85% to 95% occurring once. The sample was unstimulated CD8+ T cells sorted from spleen or lymph node cells, taken before transplant. The receptors originated from a human donor who was the organ donor for an intestinal transplant. CDR3s include the opening cysteine and the closing phenylalanine or tryptophan. Fields, in order: D gene, V gene, J gene, clone size, CDR3 protein, CDR3 DNA. A D gene is named only where the DNA matches it firmly. The listing skips clone size in some rows; elsewhere it reads once, few, many or a size class.

.	TRBV5-5	TRBJ1-1	.	CASSLVGTGEAFF	TGTGCCAGCAGCTTGGTTGGAACAGGGGAAGCTTTCTTT
TRBD1	TRBV12-5	TRBJ2-7	.	CASGLGGTGPREQYF	TGTGCTAGTGGTTTGGGGGGGACAGGCCCTCGGGAGCAGTACTTC
TRBD1	TRBV10-3	TRBJ2-7	.	CAISPGQGYEQYF	TGTGCCATCAGTCCGGGACAGGGTTACGAGCAGTACTTC
TRBD1	TRBV19	TRBJ1-2	.	CASNTGTAYGYTF	TGTGCCAGTAACACCGGGACAGCCTATGGCTACACCTTC
.	TRBV27	TRBJ1-4	.	CASSPTRDRGKLFF	TGTGCCAGCAGTCCCACTAGGGACCGGGGAAAACTGTTTTTT
TRBD2	TRBV28	TRBJ2-1	.	CASSLILAGGSVYNEQFF	TGTGCCAGCAGTTTAATCCTAGCGGGAGGATCGGTCTACAATGAGCAGTTCTTC
.	TRBV4-3	TRBJ1-1	.	CASSQRGGRSTEAFF	TGCGCCAGCAGCCAACGGGGGGGACGGAGCACTGAAGCTTTCTTT
.	TRBV14	TRBJ1-2	.	CASSPFNSGASYGYTF	TGTGCCAGCAGCCCCTTCAATTCCGGGGCCTCCTATGGCTACACCTTC
.	TRBV29-1	TRBJ1-1	.	CSGGDPEAFF	TGCAGCGGGGGGGATCCTGAAGCTTTCTTT
.	TRBV5-1	TRBJ2-1	.	CASSLELNEQFF	TGCGCCAGCAGCTTGGAGTTAAATGAGCAGTTCTTC
.	TRBV7-9	TRBJ1-3	.	CASSGTVSGNTIYF	TGTGCCAGCAGCGGGACCGTCTCTGGAAACACCATATATTTT
TRBD1	TRBV27	TRBJ2-3	.	CASSLSRTGGIGDTQYF	TGTGCCAGCAGTTTATCCAGGACAGGGGGCATCGGAGATACGCAGTATTTT
TRBD2	TRBV6-5	TRBJ2-7	.	CASSYSGKGYEQYF	TGTGCCAGCAGCTATAGCGGGAAAGGGTACGAGCAGTACTTC
.	TRBV7-9	TRBJ2-7	.	CASSSESLNEQYF	TGTGCCAGCAGCTCGGAGAGTTTAAACGAGCAGTACTTC
.	TRBV6-6	TRBJ1-2	.	CASSYNGYTF	TGTGCCAGCAGTTACAATGGCTACACCTTC
.	TRBV6-1	TRBJ2-7	.	CASTGRGVNEQYF	TGTGCCAGCACCGGAAGAGGGGTCAATGAGCAGTACTTC
.	TRBV5-6	TRBJ2-7	.	CASSLVAAYEQYF	TGTGCCAGCAGCTTGGTTGCAGCCTACGAGCAGTACTTC
TRBD1	TRBV9	TRBJ1-2	.	CASSVATQGADYGYTF	TGTGCCAGCAGCGTAGCTACCCAGGGGGCAGACTATGGCTACACCTTC
.	TRBV7-9	TRBJ2-7	.	CASSAPPRGVSSYEQYF	TGTGCCAGCAGCGCCCCTCCGCGCGGGGTGAGCTCCTACGAGCAGTACTTC
TRBD2	TRBV5-4	TRBJ2-2	.	CASSLRSCSGRRTGELFF	TGTGCCAGCAGCTTACGCTCCTGTAGCGGGAGACGGACCGGGGAGCTGTTTTTT
TRBD2	TRBV27	TRBJ2-1	.	CASRLGLVYNEQFF	TGTGCCAGCAGACTGGGACTAGTCTACAATGAGCAGTTCTTC
TRBD1	TRBV27	TRBJ1-2	.	CASSLLGGDNYGYTF	TGTGCCAGCAGTTTATTAGGGGGCGATAACTATGGCTACACCTTC
TRBD2	TRBV7-2	TRBJ2-5	once	CASSLVGLAGGVEETQYF	TGTGCCAGCAGCTTAGTAGGACTAGCGGGAGGGGTAGAAGAGACCCAGTACTTC
TRBD2	TRBV4-1	TRBJ2-2	.	CASSHDTSGSNTGELFF	TGCGCCAGCAGCCATGATACTAGCGGGAGTAACACCGGGGAGCTGTTTTTT
.	TRBV4-1	TRBJ2-4	once	CASSRAELAKNIQYF	TGCGCCAGCAGCAGAGCGGAACTAGCCAAAAACATTCAGTACTTC
.	TRBV28	TRBJ1-2	.	CASNGVSDYGYTF	TGTGCCAGCAATGGGGTTTCGGACTATGGCTACACCTTC
TRBD2	TRBV4-1	TRBJ2-3	once	CASSQDFPRERIDTQYF	TGCGCCAGCAGCCAAGATTTCCCGCGGGAGAGGATAGATACGCAGTATTTT
.	TRBV9	TRBJ2-3	.	CASSVGGADTQYF	TGTGCCAGCAGCGTAGGAGGAGCAGATACGCAGTATTTT
.	TRBV6-1	TRBJ2-2	.	CASSEWMSVRSFGGELFF	TGTGCCAGCAGTGAATGGATGTCAGTTCGGTCCTTTGGTGGGGAGCTGTTTTTT
TRBD1	TRBV27	TRBJ2-1	once	CASSLGQGPNEQFF	TGTGCCAGCAGTCTCGGACAGGGCCCTAATGAGCAGTTCTTC
.	TRBV6-5	TRBJ2-7	.	CATSGTRSYEQYF	TGTGCCACCTCCGGGACTCGTTCTTACGAGCAGTACTTC
.	TRBV27	TRBJ2-7	.	CASSLIGTDYEQYF	TGTGCCAGCAGTTTAATTGGGACCGACTACGAGCAGTACTTC
.	TRBV27	TRBJ2-7	.	CASSSYSGPHEQYF	TGTGCCAGCAGTTCATATAGCGGTCCCCACGAGCAGTACTTC
.	TRBV4-1	TRBJ1-3	.	CASSQDNSNTIYF	TGCGCCAGCAGCCAAGATAACTCAAACACCATATATTTT
.	TRBV9	TRBJ2-7	.	CASSVEDGRRHYEQYF	TGTGCCAGCAGCGTAGAAGACGGGAGAAGGCACTACGAGCAGTACTTC
TRBD1	TRBV27	TRBJ2-7	.	CASSTGGYPYEQYF	TGTGCCAGCTCGACAGGGGGCTACCCCTACGAGCAGTACTTC
.	TRBV5-1	TRBJ1-4	.	CASSLVDGGGEKLFF	TGCGCCAGCAGCTTGGTTGACGGGGGCGGTGAAAAACTGTTTTTT
TRBD1	TRBV10-2	TRBJ2-1	.	CASSEYRGSKNNEQFF	TGCGCCAGCAGTGAGTACAGGGGGTCCAAGAACAATGAGCAGTTCTTC
.	TRBV6-1	TRBJ2-1	.	CASSEPNRDRYNEQFF	TGTGCCAGCAGTGAACCAAACAGGGACCGATACAATGAGCAGTTCTTC
.	TRBV10-3	TRBJ2-1	once	CAISDAEHNEQFF	TGTGCCATCAGTGATGCGGAGCACAATGAGCAGTTCTTC
.	TRBV6-1	TRBJ2-3	.	CASSSGTPIDTQYF	TGTGCCAGCAGTTCAGGGACTCCCATAGATACGCAGTATTTT
.	TRBV5-4	TRBJ1-2	.	CASSLGGYGYTF	TGTGCCAGCAGCTTGGGCGGCTATGGCTACACCTTC
TRBD2	TRBV7-9	TRBJ2-7	.	CASGTSGSQGNLYEQYF	TGTGCCAGCGGGACTAGCGGGAGCCAGGGAAATCTCTACGAGCAGTACTTC
.	TRBV5-1	TRBJ1-6	.	CASSLGVRPPLHF	TGCGCCAGCAGCTTGGGGGTGAGGCCACCCCTCCACTTT
.	TRBV9	TRBJ2-1	.	CASSEGRDEQFF	TGTGCCAGCAGCGAGGGGCGGGATGAGCAGTTCTTC
TRBD1	TRBV4-1	TRBJ1-2	.	CASSPEDRGVYGYTF	TGCGCCAGCAGCCCCGAGGACAGGGGAGTCTATGGCTACACCTTC
.	TRBV29-1	TRBJ1-2	once	CSVFGGANYGYTF	TGCAGCGTTTTCGGGGGAGCTAACTATGGCTACACCTTC
.	TRBV4-1	TRBJ2-7	.	CASSQEHRAPLEQYF	TGCGCCAGCAGCCAAGAGCACAGGGCCCCTCTCGAGCAGTACTTC
.	TRBV7-9	TRBJ1-5	.	CASSFGSPGQPQHF	TGTGCCAGCAGCTTCGGGAGTCCGGGTCAGCCCCAGCATTTT
.	TRBV5-6	TRBJ2-7	.	CASSFVLLDRDTYTYEQYF	TGTGCCAGCAGCTTCGTCCTGCTAGATCGGGACACCTATACCTACGAGCAGTACTTC
.	TRBV5-4	TRBJ2-7	.	CASSSQGTHEQYF	TGTGCCAGCAGCTCCCAGGGGACCCACGAGCAGTACTTC
TRBD1	TRBV25-1	TRBJ1-5	.	CANRTGTGDNQPQHF	TGTGCCAACCGTACCGGGACAGGGGACAATCAGCCCCAGCATTTT
.	TRBV6-1	TRBJ1-1	.	CASSEWGSVEAFF	TGTGCCAGCAGTGAATGGGGCTCTGTTGAAGCTTTCTTT
.	TRBV9	TRBJ2-3	.	CASSVGGSENTDTQYF	TGTGCCAGCAGCGTAGGGGGAAGCGAAAACACAGATACGCAGTATTTT
.	TRBV19	TRBJ1-2	.	CASRTNYGYTF	TGTGCCAGTAGGACTAACTATGGCTACACCTTC
TRBD1	TRBV6-1	TRBJ2-2	.	CASRTTGVGELFF	TGTGCCAGCAGAACGACAGGGGTCGGGGAGCTGTTTTTT
TRBD2	TRBV27	TRBJ2-1	.	CASAGLAGVSFHNEQFF	TGTGCCAGCGCGGGACTAGCGGGAGTAAGTTTCCACAATGAGCAGTTCTTC
.	TRBV2	TRBJ1-1	.	CASIDTTMNTEAFF	TGTGCCAGCATCGACACCACCATGAACACTGAAGCTTTCTTT
TRBD2	TRBV19	TRBJ2-7	.	CASSETSGRGYEQYF	TGTGCCAGTAGTGAGACTAGCGGGAGAGGCTACGAGCAGTACTTC